The 5 T cell receptor beta chains below come from one sample, sequenced in a study of T cells in women clearing cervical HPV infection. Clones were sequenced by immunoSEQ multiplex PCR, and TCRdb holds only the in-frame ones, with some missing. The listing records some 25,000 clones. Input material: blood buffy coat. Receptors originate from a woman between 18 and 75 years old with a cervical HPV16 infection that either progressed to CIN3+ or cleared (not recorded which).

Concerning this clone itself: Coverage ceases 3 residues before the CDR3 finishes, and the germline J gene fills in the end. The genes are TRBV19 and TRBJ2-2, with 7 nucleotides matching TRBD1. Germline lookup yields CDR1 LNHDA and CDR2 SQIVND (reference sequence). CDR3 length equals 14 residues. The CDR3 here is CASRQQGSNSPLFF. The DNA read from the CDR3 is TGTGCCAGTAGGCAACAGGGGTCCAATTCACCG.

On this clone: At one end, the junction sequence differs from germline, possibly due to a read error. The DNA read from the CDR3 is TGTGCCAGCAGCTTATCGGACTCTGGAAACACT. It yields the protein CASSLSDSGNT. The full CDR3 is CASSLSDSGNTIYF. This chain joins TRBV7-9 and TRBJ1-3; D is unclear. The read is 3 residues too short to cover the CDR3 end, so that end is filled in from the germline J gene. CDR1 is SEHNR, CDR2 FQNEAQ, per germline (reference sequence). The CDR3 has 14 residues.

On this clone: The germline gene is not matched at one end of the junction; a read error may be the cause. The read is 3 residues too short to cover the CDR3 end, so that end is filled in from the germline J gene. V usage is TRBV19 and J usage is TRBJ2-2; unclear D gene. This CDR3 is built from 16 residues. Germline assignment: CDR1 LNHDA and CDR2 SQIVND (reference sequence). CDR3 amino acids: CASSKPDRLSDEKLFF. The covered CDR3 bases are TGTGCTAGTAGCAAACCCGACCGACTCAGTGATGAAAAG.

Here the CDR3 reads CASSYSKIRQGFYEQFF. CDR3 DNA, as far as it was read: TGTGCCAGCAGTTACTCGAAGATCAGACAGGGGTTTTATGAG. The chain links TRBV6-2 or TRBV6-3 to TRBJ2-1, with 8 bases identical to TRBD1. The read is 3 residues too short to cover the CDR3 end, so that end is filled in from the germline J gene. This CDR3 contains 17 residues. Germline-derived CDR1 and CDR2 are MNHEY and SVGEGT. Germline trimming cut 0 bases from V and 8 bases from J; bases unmatched to any gene: 12.

On this clone itself: The read terminates 3 residues before the CDR3 end, so the remaining end is supplied by the germline J gene. J is TRBJ1-1 and V is TRBV5-1, with TRBD1 matching 8 bases. Germline V gene lookup returns CDR1 SGHRS and CDR2 YFSETQ. This CDR3 comprises 14 residues. V shed 4 bases and J 1 base; nucleotides not matched to a gene: 3. CDR3 sequence: CASSPGQGNTEAFF. CDR3 DNA, as far as it was read: TGCGCCAGCAGCCCCGGACAGGGGAACACTGAA.